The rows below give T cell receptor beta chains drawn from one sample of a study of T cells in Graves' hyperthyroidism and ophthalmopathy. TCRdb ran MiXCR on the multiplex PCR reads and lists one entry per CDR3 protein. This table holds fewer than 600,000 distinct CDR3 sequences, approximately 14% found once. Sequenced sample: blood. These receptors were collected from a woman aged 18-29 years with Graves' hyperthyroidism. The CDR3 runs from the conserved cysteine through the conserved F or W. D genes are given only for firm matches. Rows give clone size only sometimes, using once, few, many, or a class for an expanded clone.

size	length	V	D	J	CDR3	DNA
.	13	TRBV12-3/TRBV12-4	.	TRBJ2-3	CASSLAAADTQYF	TGTGCCAGCAGTTTAGCTGCAGCAGATACGCAGTATTTT
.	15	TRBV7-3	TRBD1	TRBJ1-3	CASSLGTDSGNTIYF	TGTGCCAGCAGCTTAGGGACAGACTCTGGAAACACCATATATTTT
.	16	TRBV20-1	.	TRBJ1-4	CSARDDARAANEKLFF	TGCAGTGCTAGAGATGACGCCCGGGCGGCTAATGAAAAACTGTTTTTT
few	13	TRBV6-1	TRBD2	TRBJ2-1	CASALLANNEQFF	TGTGCCAGCGCTCTACTAGCGAACAATGAGCAGTTCTTC
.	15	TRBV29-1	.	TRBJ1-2	CSADGSGEVSYGYTF	TGCAGCGCCGATGGCTCAGGGGAGGTTAGCTATGGCTACACCTTC
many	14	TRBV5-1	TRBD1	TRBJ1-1	CASSLRTGNTEAFF	TGTGCCAGCAGCTTGAGGACAGGTAACACTGAAGCTTTCTTT
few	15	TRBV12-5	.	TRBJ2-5	CASGNYGGLQETQYF	TGTGCTAGTGGTAACTACGGGGGCCTTCAAGAGACCCAGTACTTC
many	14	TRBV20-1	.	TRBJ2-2	CSARVQGRGGELFF	TGCAGTGCTAGAGTACAGGGACGGGGCGGGGAGCTGTTTTTT
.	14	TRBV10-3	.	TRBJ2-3	CAISDAVQTYTQYF	TGTGCCATCAGTGACGCGGTTCAGACCTATACGCAGTATTTT
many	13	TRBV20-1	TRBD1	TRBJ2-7	CSVERGPTYEQYF	TGCAGTGTCGAAAGGGGGCCGACCTACGAGCAGTACTTC
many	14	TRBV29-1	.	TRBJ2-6	CSVENGGGANVLTF	TGCAGCGTTGAAAATGGTGGTGGGGCCAACGTCCTGACTTTC